Each of the 14 T cell receptor beta chains below was sequenced from the same sample in a study of HIV-infected children after antiretroviral therapy interruption (dated by TCRdb to about 2019). Receptor libraries were prepared by 3' RACE. Reads for this sample came from an Illumina MiSeq. TCR libraries were constructed from RNA with a 3' RACE protocol that used unique molecular identifiers to correct for PCR amplification bias. TCRdb applied fastp at Q25 and MiXCR to the public reads, then kept only in-frame beta chains. Each entry merges the rows of one CDR3 protein and shows their most common DNA and genes. Present in this sample are tens of thousands of distinct CDR3 sequences, 4.3% of which were seen just once. Roughly 0.7% of the sample rests with the top ten. Read against the paper, the sample's treatment or condition label means: PENTA 11 planned treatment interruption arm or continuous ART arm.

The material sequenced was CD45RA+ CD4+ T cells from PBMCs, pooled from several time points, taken from a donor given antiretroviral therapy, either interrupted or continuous. The cell subset or site label here, explained by the study, means: naive CD4+ CD45RA+ CD45RO- T cells. Source of these receptors: a pool of human donors with HIV.

This chain connects TRBV5-3 to TRBJ1-1, with D possibly being TRBD1 (5 bases). TRBV5-3 is noted as an ORF with a role that remains uncertain. V was shortened by 4 bases and J by 3 bases, with 16 bases between the two germline ends. This CDR3 region has 15 residues. The chain's CDR3 is CARSPKPGRYTEAFF. The CDR3 DNA sequence: TGTGCCAGAAGCCCAAAGCCAGGGAGGTACACTGAAGCTTTCTTT.

This clonotype was counted ten times or more. The V and J genes are TRBV20-1 and TRBJ1-2; D perhaps matches TRBD1 (5 bases). There are 12 residues in the CDR3. V was clipped by 3 bases and J by 6 bases, with 11 bases between them. Germline loops: CDR1 DFQATT, CDR2 SNEGSKA (reference sequence). The DNA for the CDR3 is TGCAGTGCTAGCCAGGGATTGGATGGCTACACCTTC. Translation: CSASQGLDGYTF.

This clonotype was detected many times. V is TRBV20-1 and J is TRBJ1-2; D uncertain. The CDR3 sequence is 15 residues long. In germline, CDR1 is DFQATT, CDR2 SNEGSKA (reference sequence). The ends were cut back, 3 bases at V and 3 bases at J, with 17 bases in the middle. The CDR3 is CSASLGQAKDYGYTF. The CDR3 nucleotides are TGCAGTGCTAGCCTTGGGCAGGCGAAGGACTATGGCTACACCTTC.

This clonotype was found many times. The rearrangement uses TRBV4-2 and TRBJ2-7; D not certain. V lost 4 bases and J 0 bases, leaving 7 bases between the germline ends. In germline, CDR1 is LGHNA, CDR2 YNFKEQ. CDR3 length equals 13 residues. The CDR3 nucleotides are TGTGCCAGCAGCCTGGAGTACTCCTACGAGCAGTACTTC. Its translation: CASSLEYSYEQYF.

This rearrangement joins TRBV14 to TRBJ2-7; 10 positions match TRBD2. With V trimmed by 3 bases and J by 3 bases, 20 bases remained unmatched. The CDR3 totals 20 residues. Germline-derived CDR1 and CDR2 are SGHDN and FVKESK. The CDR3 spells CASSQLNGNKLAGQFYEQYF. The DNA for the CDR3 is TGTGCCAGCAGCCAGCTCAACGGGAACAAACTAGCGGGACAATTCTACGAGCAGTACTTC.

This clonotype was detected many times. The V and J genes are TRBV11-2 and TRBJ1-4; maybe TRBD1 (5 bases). V was clipped by 1 base and J by 10 bases, with 16 bases between them. Per the germline V gene, CDR1 is SGHAT and CDR2 is FQNNGV. The CDR3 contains 15 residues. The CDR3: CASSLVGGAWGKLFF. The CDR3 DNA is TGTGCCAGCAGCTTAGTAGGAGGGGCTTGGGGAAAACTGTTTTTT.

The table lists this clonotype with many counts. The rearrangement links TRBV24-1 to TRBJ2-3; D remains ambiguous. Germline V gene lookup returns CDR1 KGHDR and CDR2 SFDVKD. The CDR3 covers 17 residues. The V and J ends lost 3 bases and 1 base respectively, with 16 bases between them. The CDR3 loop reads CATSDPSPNRGTDTQYF. In DNA, the CDR3 is TGTGCCACCAGTGATCCCTCGCCAAACCGAGGCACAGATACGCAGTATTTT.

This clonotype appeared many times. V is TRBV5-1 and J is TRBJ2-1, with 10 bases aligning to TRBD1. Looked up from germline, CDR1 is SGHRS and CDR2 is YFSETQ. The trim removed 4 bases at V and 3 bases at J, leaving 4 bases unmatched. This CDR3 has 15 residues. CDR3 coding DNA: TGCGCCAGCAGCCCCCGGACAGGGGGCTACAATGAGCAGTTCTTC. Its protein product is CASSPRTGGYNEQFF. The variable domain in full, with the rest retrieved from reference TRBV5-1 and TRBJ2-1, is KAGVTQTPRYLIKTRGQQVTLSCSPISGHRSVSWYQQTPGQGLQFLFEYFSETQRNKGNFPGRFSGRQFSNSRSEMNVSTLELGDSALYLCASSPRTGGYNEQFFGPGTRLTVL.

There are a few counts of this clonotype. The junction departs from germline at one end; a sequencing error may be responsible. J is TRBJ2-7 and V is TRBV20-1, with 9 bases fitting TRBD2. Germline CDR1 is DFQATT and CDR2 is SNEGSKA (reference sequence). This CDR3 region has 15 residues. The CDR3 loop is CSGRLGGGGAYEQYF. The CDR3 DNA sequence: TGCAGTGGTAGACTAGGCGGCGGGGGGGCGTACGAGCAGTACTTC.

This clonotype is judged medium-sized. The J gene is TRBJ2-7, the V gene TRBV11-2; 9 positions match TRBD2. The CDR3 is 18 residues long. The germline V gene has CDR1 SGHAT and CDR2 FQNNGV. V was pared by 3 bases and J by 1 base, with 13 bases of the junction left unmatched. The CDR3 protein is CASSFGPVSSGASYEQYF. The CDR3 region has the DNA TGTGCCAGCAGCTTTGGTCCCGTGTCTAGCGGGGCATCCTACGAGCAGTACTTC.

In its sample, this clonotype was seen many times. This sequence joins TRBV3-1 and TRBJ1-1, with D hard to call. Germline-derived CDR1 and CDR2 are LGHDT and YNNKEL (reference sequence). V was trimmed by 1 base and J by 1 base, leaving 10 bases between them. The CDR3 loop spans 15 amino acids. This CDR3 is CASSQGGVGNTEAFF. The CDR3 DNA reads TGTGCCAGCAGCCAAGGCGGCGTCGGGAACACTGAAGCTTTCTTT. The full variable domain, in which reference TRBV3-1 and TRBJ1-1 provide the parts outside the CDR3, is DTAVSQTPKYLVTQMGNDKSIKCEQNLGHDTMYWYKQDSKKFLKIMFSYNNKELIINETVPNRFSPKSPDKAHLNLHINSLELGDSAVYFCASSQGGVGNTEAFFGQGTRLTVV.

The chain is built from TRBV19 and TRBJ1-1, with 7 nucleotides matching TRBD1. This CDR3 is 15 amino acids long. CDR1 LNHDA and CDR2 SQIVND come from the germline V gene (reference sequence). Trimming cost V 5 bases and J 1 base; bases outside gene matches: 7. The CDR3 region is CASSPRGATNTEAFF. The CDR3 region has the DNA TGTGCCAGTAGTCCCAGGGGGGCGACGAACACTGAAGCTTTCTTT.

This clonotype was seen ten or more times. This sequence joins TRBV12-5 and TRBJ1-1; possible D gene TRBD1, 5 bases. CDR3 length: 14 amino acids. Germline loops: CDR1 LGHNT, CDR2 FRNRAP. Trimming cost V 5 bases and J 4 bases, with 14 bases left between them. As DNA, the CDR3 is TGTGCTAGTGGTCCCGGACACGTAAGCACTGAAGCTTTCTTT. Encoded protein: CASGPGHVSTEAFF.

This clonotype was counted at least ten times. The chain is built from TRBV11-3 and TRBJ2-1; 13 nucleotides align to TRBD2. Per the germline V gene, CDR1 is SGHNT and CDR2 is YENEEA. This CDR3 region has 19 residues. J was trimmed by 2 bases and V by 3 bases; bases with no gene match: 10. DNA for the CDR3: TGTGCCAGCAGCTTCCCCTCTCAACTAGCGGGGGGGGCCTACAATGAGCAGTTCTTC. It translates to CASSFPSQLAGGAYNEQFF.